This TCR beta chain was documented in a study of blood T cells in healthy people across ages. Points from the study as a whole: Comparison with aged donors showed that long-lived donors had more naive CD4+ cells and higher diversity.

With regard to this clonotype: Its antigen is currently unknown.

Primed by a sample-barcoded 5' primer and a J-beta primer mix, a second PCR proceeded for about 7 to 12 cycles. Each cDNA molecule was tagged by a template-switch adaptor that had 12 random nucleotides. Via MiXCR, TCRdb re-called the 5' RACE reads, giving one row per CDR3 protein. Here the sample spans about 1.6 million distinct CDR3 sequences, about 31% being singletons. The CDR3 extends over 14 amino acids. Trimming took off 0 bases at V and 4 bases at J, with 10 bases between the two ends. CDR1 is SGHRS, CDR2 YFSETQ, per germline. Sequencing was carried out using blood. The TCR sequence derives from a woman aged 30 to 39 in good health. V usage is TRBV5-1 and J usage is TRBJ1-2, with D unclear. For the CDR3, the DNA is TGCGCCAGCAGCTTGGATAATTTTGGCTATGGCTACACCTTC. This translates into CASSLDNFGYGYTF.